A selection of T cell receptor beta chains follows, all from one sample in a study of siplizumab effects on memory and regulatory T cells. Profiling relied on immunoSEQ multiplex PCR, and the TCRdb table lists in-frame clones only, not all of them. The sample contains approximately 110,000 clones, 92% of which appear only once. The sample taken for sequencing was Tregs sorted from blood. The receptors were gathered from a human donor in good health. Both conserved end residues are part of each CDR3. The D gene is left open where the match is weak.

CDR3: CASSSTYNYTEAFF; DNA: TGTGCCAGCAGTTCAACATACAACTACACTGAAGCTTTCTTT; J: TRBJ1-1; D: -; V: TRBV27
CDR3: CASSMGGDYNEQFF; DNA: TGTGCCAGTAGTATGGGGGGTGACTACAATGAGCAGTTCTTC; J: TRBJ2-1; D: -; V: TRBV19
CDR3: CASSLGGSGTWQQYF; DNA: TGTGCCAGCAGCTTGGGCGGTAGCGGGACCTGGCAGCAGTACTTC; J: TRBJ2-7; D: TRBD2; V: TRBV5-8
CDR3: CASSQEIKAGGSVRNYGYTF; DNA: TGCGCCAGCAGCCAAGAAATAAAGGCAGGGGGCAGCGTGAGAAACTATGGCTACACCTTC; J: TRBJ1-2; D: TRBD1; V: TRBV4-1
CDR3: CASSIRGGDSLWYGYTF; DNA: TGTGCCAGTAGTATACGAGGGGGCGACTCACTTTGGTATGGCTACACCTTC; J: TRBJ1-2; D: TRBD1; V: TRBV19
CDR3: CASSLYQGRETQYF; DNA: TGCGCCAGCAGCTTGTATCAGGGGAGAGAGACCCAGTACTTC; J: TRBJ2-5; D: -; V: TRBV5-1
CDR3: CASSLGRGPHYEQYF; DNA: TGTGCCAGCAGCTTAGGGAGGGGACCCCACTACGAGCAGTACTTC; J: TRBJ2-7; D: -; V: TRBV7-9
CDR3: CASSLAGFTYEQYF; DNA: TGTGCCAGCAGCTTAGCAGGGTTCACCTACGAGCAGTACTTC; J: TRBJ2-7; D: -; V: TRBV7-9
CDR3: CASSFYGANVLTF; DNA: TGTGCCAGCAGTTTTTATGGGGCCAACGTCCTGACTTTC; J: TRBJ2-6; D: -; V: TRBV27
CDR3: CASSPQGVNEQYF; DNA: TGTGCCAGCTCACCACAGGGGGTTAACGAGCAGTACTTC; J: TRBJ2-7; D: -; V: TRBV18